This TCR beta chain was captured in a study of T cells in Graves' hyperthyroidism and ophthalmopathy. This CDR3 region has 13 residues. After removal of 3 bases from V and 7 bases from J, the junction contained 4 bases not matched to a gene. Per the germline V gene, CDR1 is SQVTM and CDR2 is ANQGSEA. TCR beta CDR3 region amplification was performed from RNA transcripts. The HTBI set primed first-round TCR CDR3 RT-PCR. TCRdb re-derived calls from the multiplex PCR reads in MiXCR, one entry per CDR3 protein. The sample includes roughly 500,000 distinct CDR3 sequences, around 13% of them seen just once. Sequenced material: blood. The TCR was taken from a woman in her thirties with Graves' hyperthyroidism that later progressed to Graves' ophthalmopathy. The genes are TRBV29-1 and TRBJ2-1; 9 bases match TRBD2. CDR3 DNA sequence: TGCAGCGTTGAGGCGGGAGGGCCGAATGAGCAGTTCTTC. It yields the protein CSVEAGGPNEQFF.